This TCR beta chain is from a study of T cell repertoires in cytomegalovirus infection. About this clonotype: Antigen specificity is unknown.

MiXCR, applied by TCRdb to the reads, yields one record per CDR3 protein. The sample lists approximately 280,000 distinct CDR3 sequences; 20% to 25% were seen once. Germline-derived CDR1 and CDR2 are MNHEY and SMNVEV (reference sequence). The CDR3 sequence is 15 residues long. Trimming took 3 bases from V and 0 from J, leaving 9 bases between them. The rearrangement links TRBV27 to TRBJ2-1, with unresolved D. The sample here was cultured PBMCs, taken from culture after CMV antigen stimulation. The TCR was taken from a human donor in good health (CMV status not recorded). Some clones in this sample may be carry-over from other donors' samples. This CDR3 is CASSLVGRSYNEQFF. The DNA of the CDR3 is TGTGCCAGCAGTTTGGTGGGCCGCTCCTACAATGAGCAGTTCTTC.